A selection of T cell receptor beta chains follows, all from one sample in a study of beta chain features in type 1 diabetes. Data came from immunoSEQ multiplex PCR; TCRdb stores just in-frame clones and leaves some out. This repertoire shows 250,000 to 300,000 clones, approximately 25% found once; its top ten account for 0.012%. The source material was naive CD4+ T cells from blood. These receptor sequences come from a woman aged 25 to 39 with type 1 diabetes. CDR3s include the opening cysteine and the closing phenylalanine or tryptophan. Each record gives: clone size, J gene, V gene, D gene, CDR3 DNA, CDR3 protein. D genes are given only for firm matches. Where a row states a size, it is once, few, many or the class of an expanded clone; other rows omit it.

. | TRBJ1-2 | TRBV19 | TRBD1 | TGTGCCAGTAGTATATCCCGTCTTGGGACAGTATCCGGCTACACCTTC | CASSISRLGTVSGYTF
. | TRBJ2-1 | TRBV5-4 | TRBD1 | TGTGCCAGCAGCCCGACAGGGGCCCTGAGCTCCTACAATGAGCAGTTCTTC | CASSPTGALSSYNEQFF
few | TRBJ2-5 | TRBV2 | TRBD1 | TGTGCCAGCAGTGACGGGACAGGAGAGACCCAGTACTTC | CASSDGTGETQYF
. | TRBJ2-7 | TRBV6-6 | . | TGTGCCAGCAGGACAGTACAGGGTTCCTACGAGCAGTACTTC | CASRTVQGSYEQYF
few | TRBJ2-1 | TRBV29-1 | TRBD1 | TGCAGCGTAAACAGGGGACCTTCAGGTGAGCAGTTCTTC | CSVNRGPSGEQFF
few | TRBJ2-7 | TRBV5-5 | TRBD2 | TGTGCCAGCAGCTTCGGGGGGTACGAGCAGTACTTC | CASSFGGYEQYF
few | TRBJ2-5 | TRBV18 | TRBD1 | TGTGCCAGCTCACCAGACAGGGGGGAGACCCAGTACTTC | CASSPDRGETQYF
few | TRBJ1-1 | TRBV7-9 | . | TGTGCCAGCAGTGCCCAGGGCGGTGGCACTGAAGCTTTCTTT | CASSAQGGGTEAFF
few | TRBJ2-5 | TRBV7-2 | . | TGTGCCAGCAGCTTTCGCGGAGAAGAGACCCAGTACTTC | CASSFRGEETQYF
few | TRBJ2-1 | TRBV7-3 | TRBD2 | TGTGCCAGCAGCTTAACTGGGACTAGCGGGACCCCTAAGGATGAGCAGTTCTTC | CASSLTGTSGTPKDEQFF
. | TRBJ2-5 | TRBV5-4 | . | TGTGCCAGCAGCTTGGCCCACGGGCAAGAGACCCAGTACTTC | CASSLAHGQETQYF
. | TRBJ2-1 | TRBV29-1 | . | TGCAGCGTTGCTCAGGGCGACAATGAGCAGTTCTTC | CSVAQGDNEQFF
few | TRBJ2-5 | TRBV29-1 | TRBD2 | TGCAGCGTTGTTGGGGGAGGGTATGGAAAGACCCAGTACTTC | CSVVGGGYGKTQYF
. | TRBJ1-5 | TRBV30 | . | TGTGCCTGGGGTGGAGGTCCTTATCAGCCCCAGCATTTT | CAWGGGPYQPQHF
. | TRBJ2-1 | TRBV7-3 | TRBD2 | TGTGCCAGCAGCCGGACTAGCGGGACCGGTGAGCAGTTCTTC | CASSRTSGTGEQFF
. | TRBJ1-2 | TRBV7-2 | . | TGTGCCAGCAGCCCGGAGGTGGTCTATGGCTACACCTTC | CASSPEVVYGYTF
. | TRBJ2-5 | TRBV30 | . | TGTGCCTGGAGTGTCAATAGCGGTCAAGAGACCCAGTACTTC | CAWSVNSGQETQYF
. | TRBJ1-2 | TRBV30 | . | TGTGCCTGGAGTTCCGGCGGTGGCTACACCTTC | CAWSSGGGYTF
. | TRBJ2-1 | TRBV9 | TRBD2 | TGTGCCAGCAGCGTCCGAGGCGCGGGAGGGCCCGGTGAGCAGTTCTTC | CASSVRGAGGPGEQFF
. | TRBJ2-1 | TRBV5-1 | . | TGCGCCAGCAGCTTGGCCTCTAGCTCCTACAATGAGCAGTTCTTC | CASSLASSSYNEQFF
. | TRBJ2-1 | TRBV2 | . | TGTGCCAGCCTACAGAGCTCCTACAATGAGCAGTTCTTC | CASLQSSYNEQFF
few | TRBJ1-1 | TRBV30 | TRBD1 | TGTGCCTGGAGTATCTACAGGGGGAACACTGAAGCTTTCTTT | CAWSIYRGNTEAFF
. | TRBJ2-7 | TRBV28 | TRBD1 | TGTGCCAGCAGCGGACAGGTCTACGAGCAGTACTTC | CASSGQVYEQYF
. | TRBJ1-1 | TRBV19 | TRBD1 | TGTGCCAGTAGGGAACAGGGGCGAAACACTGAAGCTTTCTTT | CASREQGRNTEAFF
. | TRBJ1-4 | TRBV29-1 | TRBD1 | TGCAGCGTTGCGGGACAGGGGAATGAAAAACTGTTTTTT | CSVAGQGNEKLFF
few | TRBJ1-5 | TRBV10-3 | TRBD1 | TGTGCCATCAGCCCTACAGGGGATCAGCCCCAGCATTTT | CAISPTGDQPQHF
. | TRBJ2-7 | TRBV18 | TRBD2 | TGTGCCAGCTCACCAGGTCTAGCGGGAGGGCGGTACGAGCAGTACTTC | CASSPGLAGGRYEQYF
few | TRBJ2-7 | TRBV29-1 | . | TGCAGCGTTGAAGATAACCGGGCCTACGAGCAGTACTTC | CSVEDNRAYEQYF
. | TRBJ2-3 | TRBV29-1 | TRBD1 | TGCAGCGTAGATGACAGGGGGTCAGGGGGTACGCAGTATTTT | CSVDDRGSGGTQYF
few | TRBJ2-5 | TRBV20-1 | . | TGCAGTGCCCTCGTGGAGACCCAGTACTTC | CSALVETQYF
few | TRBJ2-1 | TRBV28 | . | TGTGCCAGCCTAGGCCCTTACAATGAGCAGTTCTTC | CASLGPYNEQFF
. | TRBJ2-1 | TRBV9 | . | TGTGCCAGCAGCGTAATAAGCGGCTCCTACAATGAGCAGTTCTTC | CASSVISGSYNEQFF
once | TRBJ1-1 | TRBV18 | TRBD1 | TGTGCCAGCTCACTTGGGACAGCCATGAACACTGAAGCTTTCTTT | CASSLGTAMNTEAFF
few | TRBJ2-7 | TRBV7-2 | TRBD1 | TGTGCCAGCAGCTATACTGGACAGGCTTTCACCTACGAGCAGTACTTC | CASSYTGQAFTYEQYF
few | TRBJ1-5 | TRBV4-1 | . | TGCGCCAGCAGCCAAGAGGGGGCAGGGCCCCAGCCCCAGCATTTT | CASSQEGAGPQPQHF
few | TRBJ2-5 | TRBV28 | TRBD1 | TGTGCCAGCAGTAGCGGACAGGGGAAGCGAGAGACCCAGTACTTC | CASSSGQGKRETQYF
. | TRBJ2-1 | TRBV27 | TRBD2 | TGTGCCAGCAGTTTTCGAACTAGCGGGAGAATGGTTAATGAGCAGTTCTTC | CASSFRTSGRMVNEQFF
few | TRBJ2-7 | TRBV9 | TRBD1 | TGTGCCAGCAGCGAGGGACTACCGGGACAGGGTTACTACGAGCAGTACTTC | CASSEGLPGQGYYEQYF
few | TRBJ1-1 | TRBV7-9 | . | TGTGCCAGCAGCTCGCGGGGGAGTGAGACTGAAGCTTTCTTT | CASSSRGSETEAFF
. | TRBJ1-5 | TRBV27 | TRBD1 | TGTGCCAGCAGTCCGGGACAGGTAGTTCAGCCCCAGCATTTT | CASSPGQVVQPQHF
once | TRBJ2-5 | TRBV28 | . | TGTGCCAGCAGTTTCGGAGGAAATCAAGAGACCCAGTACTTC | CASSFGGNQETQYF
few | TRBJ2-1 | TRBV29-1 | TRBD2 | TGCAGCGCAGGGACTAGCTCCCTCGATGAGCAGTTCTTC | CSAGTSSLDEQFF
. | TRBJ1-1 | TRBV7-3 | . | TGTGCCAGCAGCCTAAACGGTAACACTGAAGCTTTCTTT | CASSLNGNTEAFF
. | TRBJ2-2 | TRBV5-6 | TRBD2 | TGTGCCAGCAGGGGACTAGCCTTCCCCGGGGAGCTGTTTTTT | CASRGLAFPGELFF
. | TRBJ2-1 | TRBV2 | TRBD1 | TGTGCCAGCAGTGGCACTACAGGGGCGGGCTACAATGAGCAGTTCTTC | CASSGTTGAGYNEQFF
few | TRBJ2-3 | TRBV7-2 | TRBD2 | TGTGCCAGCAGCCCATCGGCTAGCGGGAACACAGATACGCAGTATTTT | CASSPSASGNTDTQYF
. | TRBJ2-7 | TRBV7-9 | TRBD2 | TGTGCCAGCAGCGCGACTAGCGGATTCTACGAGCAGTACTTC | CASSATSGFYEQYF
. | TRBJ1-1 | TRBV30 | . | TGTGCCTGGAGCAGACCGACAGACATGAACACTGAAGCTTTCTTT | CAWSRPTDMNTEAFF
. | TRBJ2-1 | TRBV5-1 | TRBD2 | TGCGCCAGCAGCCTAGGCGCCCAGCGGGGAAACAATGAGCAGTTCTTC | CASSLGAQRGNNEQFF
. | TRBJ2-5 | TRBV11-1 | TRBD1 | TGTGCCAGCAGCACACGCCAGGGGGTCCAAGAGACCCAGTACTTC | CASSTRQGVQETQYF
. | TRBJ1-5 | TRBV7-9 | TRBD1 | TGTGCCAGCAGCTCTACAGGGGTTGGCAATCAGCCCCAGCATTTT | CASSSTGVGNQPQHF
few | TRBJ2-2 | TRBV9 | . | TGTGCCAGCAGCGTAGCTACCGGGGAGCTGTTTTTT | CASSVATGELFF
few | TRBJ2-7 | TRBV5-1 | TRBD2 | TGCGCCAGCAGCTTAGCTAGCGGGATCTACGAGCAGTACTTC | CASSLASGIYEQYF
. | TRBJ1-5 | TRBV28 | . | TGTGCCAGCAGTTTAATCCACGGGGGGAATCAGCCCCAGCATTTT | CASSLIHGGNQPQHF
few | TRBJ2-1 | TRBV9 | . | TGTGCCAGCAGCGTGCATAGTTCCTACAATGAGCAGTTCTTC | CASSVHSSYNEQFF
. | TRBJ2-7 | TRBV29-1 | TRBD2 | TGCAGCGTGGCCGGGACTAGTAACTACGAGCAGTACTTC | CSVAGTSNYEQYF
. | TRBJ1-4 | TRBV18 | TRBD1 | TGTGCCAGCTCACGCTCAGGGGGCGGTGTTGAAAAACTGTTTTTT | CASSRSGGGVEKLFF
. | TRBJ2-7 | TRBV7-3 | . | TGTGCCAGCAGCTTTCACTACGAGCAGTACTTC | CASSFHYEQYF
few | TRBJ1-1 | TRBV7-9 | . | TGTGCCAGCAGCTTCCAGGAGGACACTGAAGCTTTCTTT | CASSFQEDTEAFF